The 21 T cell receptor beta chains reported below all come from one sample, sequenced in a study of T cells in women clearing cervical HPV infection. TCRdb's table, derived via immunoSEQ multiplex PCR, lists solely in-frame clones and lacks some. This sample's table reports about 32,000 clones. Sequencing was performed on blood buffy coat. Every receptor here comes from a woman aged 18-69 years with a cervical HPV16 infection that either progressed to CIN3+ or cleared (not recorded which).

About this clone: The sequence runs out 3 residues before the end of the CDR3; the remainder is reconstructed from the germline J gene. The rearrangement uses TRBV19 and TRBJ1-2, with TRBD1 matching 7 bases. CDR3 size: 16 residues. Trimming cost V 8 bases and J 1 base; bases outside gene matches: 13. Germline-derived CDR1 and CDR2 are LNHDA and SQIVND (reference sequence). Here the CDR3 reads CASHDGGTAYNYGYTF. CDR3 DNA, as far as it was read: TGTGCCAGTCACGATGGGGGGACAGCCTATAACTATGGC.

The CDR3 here is CASSGTPGLAGGPMGDTQYF. Partial CDR3 DNA: TGTGCCAGCAGCGGGACACCGGGACTAGCGGGAGGGCCGATGGGAGATACG. V gene TRBV9 combines with J gene TRBJ2-3; TRBD2 matches at 16 bases. The CDR3 end lies 3 residues beyond the end of the read and is filled in from the germline J gene. The CDR3 length is 20 residues. Germline V gives CDR1 SGDLS, CDR2 YYNGEE. J gave up 5 bases and V 3 bases, and 15 bases lay outside the gene matches.

About this clone: With the read ending 3 residues before the CDR3 end, the germline J gene is used to fill in that end. The rearrangement links TRBV11-2 to TRBJ1-1; no clear D gene. Germline CDR1 reads SGHAT; CDR2 reads FQNNGV. The length of the CDR3 is 13 residues. With 0 bases removed from V and 3 bases from J, the gap between germline ends came to 5 bases. The CDR3 is CASSLESYTEAFF. The CDR3 DNA, read in part, is TGTGCCAGCAGCTTAGAGAGCTACACTGAA.

CDR3 DNA (partial): TGTGCCATCGGCGGCAGGGGTGGTGAAAAA. Its translation: CAIGGRGGEK. The CDR3 in full is CAIGGRGGEKLFF. The chain uses TRBV10-3 and TRBJ1-4, with a possible D match to TRBD1 (6 bases). The sequence runs out 3 residues before the end of the CDR3; the remainder is reconstructed from the germline J gene. Trimming took off 8 bases at V and 7 bases at J, with 14 bases between the two ends. The germline CDR1 and CDR2 sequences are ENHRY and SYGVKD. The CDR3 consists of 13 residues.

In regard to this clone: The read ends 3 residues before the CDR3 terminus; that terminus is restored from the germline J gene. The chain couples TRBV19 to TRBJ1-2, with D tentatively TRBD1 (5 bases). V shed 6 bases and J shed 3 bases, with 17 bases lying between them. Per the germline V gene, CDR1 is LNHDA and CDR2 is SQIVND (reference sequence). This CDR3 spans 15 amino acids. This CDR3 is CASRQGIWSDYGYTF. CDR3 bases read: TGTGCCAGTAGGCAGGGTATTTGGTCTGACTATGGC.

As regards this clone: The observed sequence ends 3 residues before the CDR3 terminus, with the missing tail filled in from the germline J gene. This chain uses TRBV20-1 with TRBJ1-3; D is unclear. Germline V gene lookup returns CDR1 DFQATT and CDR2 SNEGSKA (reference sequence). The CDR3 has 18 residues. Trimming removed 1 base at V and 1 base at J, with 20 bases between. The CDR3 spells CSARGARAGRGSGNTIYF. The covered CDR3 bases are TGCAGTGCTAGAGGGGCGCGGGCAGGACGGGGTTCTGGAAACACC.

With respect to this clone: The DNA ends 3 residues before the CDR3 does, and the rest of the CDR3 is filled in from the germline J gene. The rearrangement links TRBV18 to TRBJ2-7, with 8 positions matching TRBD2. The CDR3 spans 13 residues. Per the germline V gene, CDR1 is KGHSH and CDR2 is LQKENI. Trimming took 8 bases from V and 0 from J; bases not matched to a gene: 3. CDR3 protein: CASNRGGSYEQYF. CDR3 DNA (partial): TGTGCCAGCAACCGGGGGGGCTCCTACGAG.

Points on this clone: The read terminates 3 residues ahead of where the CDR3 ends, so the germline J gene completes it. This rearrangement joins TRBV30 to TRBJ2-5; D is perhaps TRBD2 (6 bases). The CDR3 length is 15 residues. Trimming pared 0 bases from V and 1 base from J, leaving 12 bases between. Germline V CDR1 and CDR2: GTSNPN, SVGIG (reference sequence). The CDR3 spells CAWSVDSGPQETQYF. The CDR3 DNA, read in part, is TGTGCCTGGAGTGTCGACAGCGGGCCCCAAGAGACC.

Details on this clone: The CDR3 end lies 3 residues beyond the end of the read and is filled in from the germline J gene. This chain connects TRBV6-1 to TRBJ1-3; tentative D call: TRBD1 (6 bases). The ends were cut back, 2 bases at V and 2 bases at J, with 10 bases in the middle. CDR3 length: 15 amino acids. The germline V gene encodes CDR1 MNHNS and CDR2 SASEGT. CDR3 region: CASSELWTAGNTIYF. CDR3 DNA, as far as it was read: TGTGCCAGCAGTGAACTTTGGACAGCTGGAAACACC.

Worth noting for this clone: Read coverage stops 3 residues before the CDR3 terminus; the germline J gene supplies the remainder. The chain uses TRBV18 and TRBJ2-2; D unresolved. The CDR3 spans 16 residues. Germline lookup yields CDR1 KGHSH and CDR2 LQKENI. Here the CDR3 reads CASSPAYDTFGEKLFF. The covered CDR3 bases are TGTGCCAGCTCACCAGCTTATGACACCTTCGGAGAAAAG.

With respect to this clone: The observed sequence ends 3 residues before the CDR3 terminus, with the missing tail filled in from the germline J gene. V and J are TRBV18 and TRBJ1-2; 11 positions match TRBD1. CDR1 KGHSH and CDR2 LQKENI come from the germline V gene. This CDR3 spans 13 amino acids. The sequenced CDR3 bases are TGTGCCAGCTCACCGGGACAGGGGGAAGAC. It is translated as CASSPGQGED. The entire CDR3 sequence reads CASSPGQGEDYTF.

A word on this clone: The CDR3 end lies 3 residues beyond the end of the read and is filled in from the germline J gene. The chain links TRBV24-1 to TRBJ2-5; 7 bases are shared with TRBD1. Germline CDR1 reads KGHDR; CDR2 reads SFDVKD. Trimming removed 4 bases from V and 1 base from J; junction bases left unmatched: 5. This CDR3 is built from 15 residues. CDR3 bases read: TGTGCCACCAGTGACCCGGGACAGCTCCAAGAGACC. Translated, it gives CATSDPGQLQET. The full CDR3 reads CATSDPGQLQETQYF.

A note on this clone: The sequence runs out 3 residues before the end of the CDR3; the remainder is reconstructed from the germline J gene. The chain is built from TRBV7-9 and TRBJ1-2; TRBD1 aligns across 9 bases. There are 15 residues in the CDR3. CDR1 is SEHNR and CDR2 is FQNEAQ in the germline V gene (reference sequence). CDR3 residues: CASSPRTGADNDYTF. The covered CDR3 bases are TGTGCCAGCAGCCCCAGGACAGGGGCGGACAATGAC.

Comment on this clone: The missing CDR3 end, 3 residues past where the read stops, is filled in from the germline J gene. The V gene is TRBV19, the J gene TRBJ1-1; possible D gene TRBD1, 6 bases. CDR1 LNHDA and CDR2 SQIVND come from the germline V gene (reference sequence). Trimming pared 6 bases from V and 0 bases from J, leaving 8 bases between. The CDR3 is 13 amino acids. CDR3 bases read: TGTGCCAGTAGCGGACAGTTGAACACTGAA. Amino acid sequence: CASSGQLNTE. The whole CDR3 sequence reads CASSGQLNTEAFF.

Comments on this clone: The read comes to an end 3 residues before the CDR3 does, leaving the germline J gene to fill in the end. The chain employs TRBV13 and TRBJ2-3, with 7 bases lining up with TRBD1. The CDR3 sequence is 16 residues long. Germline V gene lookup returns CDR1 PRHDT and CDR2 FYEKMQ (reference sequence). V gave up 9 bases and J gave up 5 bases; unmatched junction bases: 17. CDR3 DNA (partial): TGTGCCAGTACCCGTAACCCGGGACAGCGGCAAGATACG. Amino acids: CASTRNPGQRQDT. The whole CDR3 region reads CASTRNPGQRQDTQYF. The full variable domain, rest sourced from reference TRBV13 and TRBJ2-3, is AAGVIQSPRHLIKEKRETATLKCYPIPRHDTVYWYQQGPGQDPQFLISFYEKMQSDKGSIPDRFSAQQFSDYHSELNMSSLELGDSALYFCASTRNPGQRQDTQYFGPGTRLTVL.

Of note for this clone: Read data end 3 residues before the CDR3 end; the end is taken from the germline J gene. This chain links TRBV7-2 with TRBJ1-5, with D maybe TRBD1 (5 bases). V lost 5 bases and J lost 7, with 15 bases in between. CDR3 size: 14 residues. CDR1 and CDR2 from the germline V gene are SGHTA and FQGNSA. The sequenced CDR3 bases are TGTGCCAGCAGCGAGAGGGCAGGGCGGCAGCCC. Amino acids: CASSERAGRQP. The CDR3 in its entirety is CASSERAGRQPQHF.

In the case of this clone: The read stops 3 residues short of the end of the CDR3; the missing end is completed from the germline J gene. V is TRBV6-1 and J is TRBJ2-2; possible D gene TRBD1, 6 bases. The CDR3 is 14 amino acids. Germline V CDR1 and CDR2: MNHNS, SASEGT. V was pared by 1 base and J by 7 bases, with 10 bases between. The sequenced part of the CDR3 DNA is TGTGCCAGCAGTGAAGAAGGGGGATTCGGGGAG. It is translated as CASSEEGGFGE. The full CDR3 reads CASSEEGGFGELFF.

Worth noting for this clone: The sequenced fragment ends 3 residues before the CDR3 boundary, so the rest is inferred from the germline J gene. Within the sample, other DNA sequences also encode this same CDR3. This chain connects TRBV7-2 to TRBJ1-3; tentatively, D is TRBD1 (5 bases). CDR1 SGHTA and CDR2 FQGNSA come from the germline V gene. This CDR3 has 15 residues. The V end was cut by 3 bases, the J end by 0 bases, with 9 bases between. CDR3 sequence: CASSLEGISGNTIYF. Partial CDR3 DNA: TGTGCCAGCAGCTTGGAGGGGATCTCTGGAAACACC. Together with reference TRBV7-2 and TRBJ1-3, the CDR3 gives the full variable domain: GAGVSQSPSNKVTEKGKDVELRCDPISGHTALYWYRQSLGQGLEFLIYFQGNSAPDKSGLPSDRFSAERTGGSVSTLTIQRTQQEDSAVYLCASSLEGISGNTIYFGEGSWLTVV.

As to this clone: The CDR3 end lies 3 residues beyond the end of the read and is filled in from the germline J gene. The J gene is TRBJ1-2, the V gene TRBV19; D remains ambiguous. The germline CDR1 and CDR2 sequences are LNHDA and SQIVND (reference sequence). The CDR3 loop spans 15 amino acids. Partial CDR3 DNA: TGTGCCAGTAGTCCCCAAGCTAGCGGAGACAATGAC. Amino acid sequence: CASSPQASGDND. The full CDR3 reads CASSPQASGDNDYTF.

The CDR3 spells CASTLLTGNQPQYF. The CDR3 bases that were read are TGTGCCAGTACCCTATTGACAGGCAATCAGCCT. This rearrangement joins TRBV19 to TRBJ2-4; D may be TRBD1 (6 bases). Read data end 3 residues before the CDR3 end; the end is taken from the germline J gene. The CDR3 contains 14 residues. From germline, CDR1 is LNHDA and CDR2 SQIVND (reference sequence).

For this clone: The read terminates 3 residues ahead of where the CDR3 ends, so the germline J gene completes it. The chain carries TRBV20-1 and TRBJ2-1, with unresolved D. The CDR3 loop spans 14 amino acids. Looked up from germline, CDR1 is DFQATT and CDR2 is SNEGSKA (reference sequence). Trimming shortened V by 1 base and J by 0 bases, and 7 bases separated the two germline ends. The sequenced part of the CDR3 DNA is TGCAGTGCTAGAGCGCCCAGCTCCTACAATGAG. As protein: CSARAPSSYNE. The CDR3 reads in full as CSARAPSSYNEQFF.